These 31 T cell receptor beta chains share one sample of origin, sequenced in a study of blood T cells in healthy people across ages. Sample-barcoded 5' priming and a J-beta primer mix drove a second PCR of about 7 to 11 cycles. In TCRdb, the 5' RACE reads were re-called with MiXCR into one record per CDR3 protein. The repertoire holds 710,000 or so distinct CDR3 sequences, with about 30% as singletons. Sequenced input: blood. These receptors originate from a woman of 80 years or more in good health.

This clonotype was recorded at least ten times. This chain links TRBV9 with TRBJ2-1; 9 nucleotides align to TRBD1. There are 15 residues in the CDR3. Per the germline V gene, CDR1 is SGDLS and CDR2 is YYNGEE. Trimming took 5 bases from V and 7 from J; bases not matched to a gene: 10. CDR3 bases: TGTGCCAGCAGTCCAAATCCACAGGGGGCGAATGAGCAGTTCTTC. Its translation: CASSPNPQGANEQFF.

This clonotype was seen at least ten times. The rearrangement joins TRBV5-1 to TRBJ1-5; D is undetermined. CDR1 is SGHRS and CDR2 is YFSETQ in the germline V gene. Trimming left V 4 bases short and J 3 bases short, with 11 bases between. The CDR3 extends over 14 amino acids. As DNA, the CDR3 is TGCGCCAGCAGCATTGACGGGAACAATCAGCCCCAGCATTTT. Translated, it gives CASSIDGNNQPQHF.

This clonotype was counted only a few times. The chain is built from TRBV12-3 or TRBV12-4 and TRBJ2-7; 10 bases align to TRBD1. The CDR3 runs to 15 residues. The junction had 12 bases not matched to a gene; V was cut back by 6 bases and J by 7 bases. The DNA for the CDR3 is TGTGCCAGCAGCGGGCCCGGGACAGGGGTTCAAGAGCAGTACTTC. Protein sequence: CASSGPGTGVQEQYF.

This clonotype was found many times. For the CDR3, the DNA is TGTGCCAGCAGTGCGACTAGCGGGGGGATCTCCTACGAGCAGTACTTC. Translating gives CASSATSGGISYEQYF. The chain is built from TRBV2 and TRBJ2-7, with 13 nucleotides matching TRBD2. Germline values: CDR1 SNHLY, CDR2 FYNNEI. CDR3 length equals 16 residues. V lost 4 bases to trimming and J lost 0 bases; unmatched junction nucleotides: 3.

This sequence joins TRBV30 and TRBJ1-2; D is possibly TRBD1 (5 bases). Germline-derived CDR1 and CDR2 are GTSNPN and SVGIG (reference sequence). Deletions cut 6 bases from V and 8 bases from J, with 10 bases between. CDR3 length equals 10 residues. CDR3 in amino acids: CACRDGGYTF. For the CDR3, the DNA is TGTGCCTGCCGGGACGGCGGCTACACCTTC.

The chain carries TRBV10-1 and TRBJ2-3, with TRBD2 matching 11 bases. J lost 2 bases, V lost 4 bases, and 2 bases had no gene match. The CDR3 is 15 amino acids. The germline V gene encodes CDR1 WNHNN and CDR2 SYGVQD (reference sequence). CDR3 residues: CASSAGLAATDTQYF. The CDR3 region has the DNA TGCGCCAGCAGTGCGGGACTAGCGGCCACAGATACGCAGTATTTT.

In DNA form, the CDR3 reads TGCGCCAGCAGCCAAGATACAGGGAGAGGAGATACGCAGTATTTT. Translating it yields CASSQDTGRGDTQYF. The chain has TRBV4-3 and TRBJ2-3, with D possibly matching TRBD1 (6 bases). CDR3 length: 15 amino acids. The V end was cut by 0 bases, the J end by 5 bases, with 12 bases between. Germline CDR1 and CDR2: LGHNA and YSLEER.

There are many counts of this clonotype. The chain links TRBV12-3 or TRBV12-4 to TRBJ1-2, with D unresolved. With 1 base removed from V and 4 bases from J, the gap between germline ends came to 16 bases. The CDR3 has 16 amino acids. The CDR3 region has the DNA TGTGCCAGCAGTTTAGTGGAGAGGTATCCCTCCTATGGCTACACCTTC. This codes for CASSLVERYPSYGYTF.

This clonotype has a count of ten or more. This chain uses TRBV20-1 with TRBJ1-1; 10 positions agree with TRBD1. The V gene end was trimmed by 6 bases and the J gene end by 5 bases; junction bases not matched to a gene: 6. Germline V gene lookup returns CDR1 DFQATT and CDR2 SNEGSKA (reference sequence). The CDR3 covers 13 residues. CDR3 nucleotides: TGCAGTGCGACAGGGGGCAGAGGGACTGAAGCTTTCTTT. The encoded protein is CSATGGRGTEAFF.

V and J are TRBV7-2 and TRBJ1-3; D is possibly TRBD1 (5 bases). Germline V gene data show CDR1 as SGHTA and CDR2 as FQGNSA. Trimming took off 3 bases at V and 1 base at J, with 10 bases between the two ends. The CDR3 is made up of 15 amino acids. CDR3 DNA sequence: TGTGCCAGCAGCTTTGACAGACCTTCTGGAAACACCATATATTTT. Its protein is CASSFDRPSGNTIYF.

This clonotype was seen many times. The rearrangement uses TRBV4-2 and TRBJ2-3; 10 bases align to TRBD2. V dropped 0 bases and J dropped 6; count of bases not matched to a gene: 15. The CDR3 spans 19 residues. From germline, CDR1 is LGHNA and CDR2 YNFKEQ. The CDR3 spells CASSQDLGEAGGAPDTQYF. The CDR3 bases are TGTGCCAGCAGCCAAGATCTCGGCGAAGCGGGGGGGGCTCCGGATACGCAGTATTTT.

This clonotype was seen a few times. The gene calls are TRBV9 and TRBJ2-5, with D possibly TRBD2 on 5 matching bases. Trimming cost V 7 bases and J 11 bases, with 27 bases left between them. This CDR3 contains 15 residues. Germline values: CDR1 SGDLS, CDR2 YYNGEE. The CDR3 reads CASQPRVDSDNEQYF. The DNA for the CDR3 is TGTGCCAGCCAACCGAGAGTGGACTCCGACAATGAGCAGTACTTC.

The V gene is TRBV4-1, the J gene TRBJ2-1; D not certain. There are 15 residues in the CDR3. Per germline, CDR1 MGHRA and CDR2 YSYEKL. V was shortened by 1 base and J by 2 bases, with 9 bases between the two germline ends. The CDR3 reads CASSQGVTTYNEQFF. As DNA, the CDR3 is TGCGCCAGCAGCCAAGGGGTTACTACCTACAATGAGCAGTTCTTC.

Regarding this clonotype: At one end the junction does not follow the germline gene, possibly because of a read error. The chain combines TRBV12-3 or TRBV12-4 with TRBJ1-5; possible D gene TRBD1, 5 bases. The CDR3 consists of 14 residues. As DNA, the CDR3 is TGTGCCAGCAGAAAAGACAGCAGCAATCAGCCCAAGCATTTT. It yields the protein CASRKDSSNQPKHF.

Note on this clonotype: Since a much larger clone is just one base distant, this may be a read error. The chain employs TRBV24-1 and TRBJ2-3; 12 bases are shared with TRBD2. This CDR3 has 16 residues. Trimming at V came to 3 bases and at J to 4 bases, leaving 4 bases not matched to a gene. The germline V gene encodes CDR1 KGHDR and CDR2 SFDVKD. The CDR3 DNA follows: TGTGCCACCAGTGATCCGGCTAGCGGGGGGGCAGATACGCAGTATTTT. Protein sequence: CATSDPASGGADTQYF.

This chain uses TRBV12-3 or TRBV12-4 with TRBJ2-7; perhaps TRBD1 as D (5 bases). This CDR3 is 12 amino acids long. V was pared by 6 bases and J by 2 bases, with 8 bases between. The CDR3 region is CASRVRAYEQYF. The CDR3 DNA follows: TGTGCCAGCAGAGTCAGGGCCTACGAGCAGTACTTC.

The chain recombines TRBV29-1 with TRBJ2-7; 8 positions match TRBD1. V lost 7 bases and J lost 2; bases outside the gene matches: 10. This CDR3 contains 14 residues. From germline, CDR1 is SQVTM and CDR2 ANQGSEA. CDR3 region: CSASVGTGAYEQYF. The CDR3 bases are TGCAGCGCATCCGTCGGGACAGGAGCCTACGAGCAGTACTTC.

This chain uses TRBV25-1 with TRBJ1-1; 12 nucleotides align to TRBD1. The CDR3 has 19 amino acids. V lost 1 base to trimming and J lost 2 bases; unmatched junction nucleotides: 11. Per the germline V gene, CDR1 is MGHDK and CDR2 is SYGVNS. As DNA, the CDR3 is TGTGCCAGCAGTGAATGGGGGACCGGGACAGGGGGCTCAAACACTGAAGCTTTCTTT. This translates into CASSEWGTGTGGSNTEAFF. Filled out from reference TRBV25-1 and TRBJ1-1, the complete variable domain reads EADIYQTPRYLVIGTGKKITLECSQTMGHDKMYWYQQDPGMELHLIHYSYGVNSTEKGDLSSESTVSRIRTEHFPLTLESARPSHTSQYLCASSEWGTGTGGSNTEAFFGQGTRLTVV.

This clonotype was counted a few times. A much larger clonotype is one base distant, so this may be a read error. This sequence joins TRBV9 and TRBJ2-1, with a tentative D call TRBD2 (5 bases). The V end was cut by 3 bases, the J end by 5 bases, with 12 bases between. This CDR3 contains 14 residues. Germline V gene lookup returns CDR1 SGDLS and CDR2 YYNGEE. As DNA, the CDR3 is TGTGCCAGCAGCGGAGGGAATATTCACAATGAGCAGTTCTTC. It specifies CASSGGNIHNEQFF.

This clonotype was seen a handful of times. This chain uses TRBV7-2 with TRBJ2-2; D gene ambiguous. The CDR3 is made up of 14 amino acids. The V and J ends lost 1 base and 4 bases respectively, with 7 bases between them. CDR1 and CDR2 from the germline V gene are SGHTA and FQGNSA. DNA of the CDR3: TGTGCCAGCAGCTTAGTACGGGCCACCGGGGAGCTGTTTTTT. It codes for CASSLVRATGELFF.

This clonotype was seen ten or more times. The gene calls are TRBV10-3 and TRBJ1-1; tentative D call: TRBD1 (5 bases). The germline gives CDR1 ENHRY, CDR2 SYGVKD. V lost 8 bases, J lost 10 bases, and 17 bases lay in between. The CDR3 contains 12 residues. The CDR3 here is CAIGAGQARAFF. The CDR3 bases are TGTGCCATCGGGGCAGGGCAGGCCAGAGCTTTCTTT.

With respect to this clonotype: A much bigger clone sits one base away, suggesting this may be a read error. The rearrangement uses TRBV12-3 or TRBV12-4 and TRBJ1-6; tentatively, D is TRBD1 (5 bases). CDR3 length: 14 amino acids. V was clipped by 4 bases and J by 7 bases, with 11 bases between them. CDR3 sequence reads: CASSWSGNNSPLHF. In nucleotides, the CDR3 is TGTGCCAGCAGTTGGTCAGGGAACAATTCACCCCTCCACTTT.

This clonotype appeared many times. The chain recombines TRBV12-3 or TRBV12-4 with TRBJ2-5; 7 nucleotides align to TRBD1. The CDR3 is 15 residues long. Trimming removed 1 base from V and 5 bases from J; junction bases left unmatched: 7. CDR3 in DNA: TGTGCCAGCAGTTTAGTGTCAGGGGGTTTGGAGACCCAGTACTTC. It yields the protein CASSLVSGGLETQYF.

The rearrangement joins TRBV29-1 to TRBJ2-5, with D tentatively TRBD1 (5 bases). CDR1 and CDR2 from the germline V gene are SQVTM and ANQGSEA. This CDR3 contains 14 residues. Trimming took off 3 bases at V and 11 bases at J, with 22 bases between the two ends. CDR3 DNA: TGCAGCGTTGAGGTTGAACAGGCCAGCGAGGAGCAGTACTTC. Amino acids: CSVEVEQASEEQYF.

This clonotype was found a few times. The CDR3 DNA is TGCGCCAGCAGCCTGACAGGGGGCAATGAAAAACTGTTTTTT. This codes for CASSLTGGNEKLFF. The chain recombines TRBV5-1 with TRBJ1-4; 10 bases fit TRBD1. This CDR3 contains 14 residues. V was pared by 4 bases and J by 5 bases, with 2 bases of the junction left unmatched. Germline V gives CDR1 SGHRS, CDR2 YFSETQ.

Of note for this clonotype: Sequence at one end of the junction differs from germline and may be a read error. The chain is built from TRBV12-3 or TRBV12-4 and TRBJ2-3; 7 bases align to TRBD2. The CDR3 is made up of 16 amino acids. CDR3 bases: TGTGCCAGCAGTTTAGGGGGACCGGGAGGAGCAGATGCGCAGTATTTT. Protein product: CASSLGGPGGADAQYF.

In its sample, this clonotype was seen many times. A read error may explain this, as a much larger clone is one base away. The chain uses TRBV2 and TRBJ2-7; D is unresolved. V was shortened by 4 bases and J by 3 bases, with 10 bases between the two germline ends. There are 13 residues in the CDR3. Germline CDR1 SNHLY, CDR2 FYNNEI. CDR3 sequence: CASSAEKCYEQYF. CDR3 nucleotides: TGTGCCAGCAGTGCGGAGAAGTGCTACGAGCAGTACTTC.

This chain joins TRBV6-5 and TRBJ1-2, with D unclear. V lost 5 bases and J 7 bases, leaving 20 bases between the germline ends. The CDR3 extends over 15 amino acids. In germline, CDR1 is MNHEY, CDR2 SVGAGI. The CDR3 region has the DNA TGTGCCAGCAGTCTAGCTTCGGACCGCCTGGGTGGCTACACCTTC. It is translated as CASSLASDRLGGYTF.

This clonotype has more than one count but fewer than ten. The chain recombines TRBV5-1 with TRBJ1-5; TRBD1 might be the D (6 bases). CDR1 is SGHRS and CDR2 is YFSETQ in the germline V gene. The CDR3 has 15 amino acids. The V end lost 5 bases, the J end lost 6 bases, and 18 bases lay between the germline ends. The CDR3: CASSPRGGSGQPQHF. The CDR3 DNA is TGCGCCAGCAGTCCCAGAGGGGGGTCGGGTCAGCCCCAGCATTTT.

This clonotype was counted at least ten times. This sequence joins TRBV29-1 and TRBJ1-2; D remains ambiguous. Germline CDR1 and CDR2: SQVTM and ANQGSEA. The CDR3 totals 11 residues. V was cut by 6 bases and J by 7 bases, with 12 bases left in between. The CDR3 DNA is TGCAGCGTCGGCGACTCGGGTGGCTACACCTTC. Protein product: CSVGDSGGYTF.

With regard to this clonotype: A much larger clone is a single base away; this may be a read error. CDR3 region: CASSMDRGSYGYTF. The CDR3 nucleotides are TGTGCCAGCAGCATGGACAGGGGTAGCTATGGCTACACCTTC. The chain employs TRBV7-2 and TRBJ1-2; 9 positions agree with TRBD1. The CDR3 runs 14 residues. The trim removed 5 bases at V and 4 bases at J, leaving 5 bases unmatched. Germline CDR1 SGHTA, CDR2 FQGNSA.